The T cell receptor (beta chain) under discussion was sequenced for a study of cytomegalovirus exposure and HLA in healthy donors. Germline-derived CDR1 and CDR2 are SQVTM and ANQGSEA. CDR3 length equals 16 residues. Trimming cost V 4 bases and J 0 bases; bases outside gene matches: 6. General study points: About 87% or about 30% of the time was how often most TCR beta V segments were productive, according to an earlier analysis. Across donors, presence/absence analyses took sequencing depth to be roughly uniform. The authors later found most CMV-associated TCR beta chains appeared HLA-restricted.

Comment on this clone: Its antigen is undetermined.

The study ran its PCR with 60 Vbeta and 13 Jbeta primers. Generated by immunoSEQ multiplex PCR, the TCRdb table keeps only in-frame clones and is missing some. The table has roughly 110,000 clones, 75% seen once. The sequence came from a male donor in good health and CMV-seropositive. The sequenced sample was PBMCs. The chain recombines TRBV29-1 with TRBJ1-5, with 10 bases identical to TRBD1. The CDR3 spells CSVGAGTGDSNQPQHF. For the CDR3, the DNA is TGCAGCGTTGGGGCCGGGACAGGGGATAGCAATCAGCCCCAGCATTTT. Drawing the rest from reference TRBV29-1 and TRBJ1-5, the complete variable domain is SAVISQKPSRDICQRGTSLTIQCQVDSQVTMMFWYRQQPGQSLTLIATANQGSEATYESGFVIDKFPISRPNLTFSTLTVSNMSPEDSSIYLCSVGAGTGDSNQPQHFGDGTRLSIL.